One TCR beta chain is described in this entry. Its antigen is as yet unknown. The junction does not match germline at one end; this may be a read error. TCR beta CDR3 region amplification was performed from RNA transcripts. TCR CDR3 underwent first-round RT-PCR with the HTBI primer set. TCRdb itself ran the multiplex PCR reads through MiXCR, one entry per CDR3 protein. The profile shows some 690,000 distinct CDR3 sequences, roughly a sixth of them singletons. The entry originates in a study of T cells in Graves' hyperthyroidism and ophthalmopathy. The study's findings and limits: Most thyroid-expanded clonotypes above 0.001 were also found in blood.

Looked up from germline, CDR1 is DFQATT and CDR2 is SNEGSKA (reference sequence). The CDR3 has 12 residues. Sequencing input: blood. This sequence originates from a man aged 45 to 65 with Graves' hyperthyroidism. The chain carries TRBV20-1 and TRBJ2-5; 12 nucleotides agree with TRBD2. The CDR3 coding sequence is TGCAGTGCTTGGACTAGCGGGAAGACACAGTACTTC. Protein product: CSAWTSGKTQYF.